The rows below give T cell receptor beta chains drawn from one sample of a study of response to subunit inactivated influenza vaccine. Each CDR3 protein is one row after TCRdb ran MiXCR on the RT-PCR reads. The data show approximately 700,000 distinct CDR3 sequences, approximately 15% seen once. The sample here was PBMCs from blood, taken 14 to 15 days before vaccination. The receptors stem from a man between 50 and 59 years old who received an inactivated influenza vaccine. Each CDR3 is given with its conserved first and last residue. D genes are given only for firm matches. A row's size may be missing; if present it is once, few, many or a size class.

size	V	J	D	DNA	CDR3
NA	TRBV5-1	TRBJ2-2	NA	TGCGCCAGCAGCTTGGAATTGCTCAGTGCCGGGGAGCTGTTTTTT	CASSLELLSAGELFF
NA	TRBV5-1	TRBJ1-1	TRBD1	TGCGCCAGCAGCTTGGTCTACAGGGGGAACACTGAAGCTTTCTTT	CASSLVYRGNTEAFF
few	TRBV6-6	TRBJ1-2	NA	TGTGCCAGCAGCCTGACTCAGGGCTCTGGCTACACCTTC	CASSLTQGSGYTF
few	TRBV20-1	TRBJ1-5	NA	TGCAGTGCTTTGGGCACACAGCCCCAGCATTTT	CSALGTQPQHF
NA	TRBV5-4	TRBJ2-3	TRBD2	TGTGCCAGCCGGGGGGTTCGCACAGATACGCAGTATTTT	CASRGVRTDTQYF
NA	TRBV28	TRBJ2-2	TRBD2	TGTGCCAGCAGCCATAGCGGGGGGGCTGCCGGGGAGCTGTTTTTT	CASSHSGGAAGELFF
many	TRBV20-1	TRBJ2-1	NA	TGCAGTGCTGGACGGTTTGGAGACAATGAGCAGTTCTTC	CSAGRFGDNEQFF
few	TRBV10-3	TRBJ2-3	TRBD1	TGTGCCATCGAAGCCGGGACAGGGGGAGATACGCAGTATTTT	CAIEAGTGGDTQYF
NA	TRBV5-1	TRBJ2-6	NA	TGCGCCAGCAGCTTCCGGGACGGAACACTGGCTGGGGCCAACGTCCTGACTTTC	CASSFRDGTLAGANVLTF
few	TRBV4-1	TRBJ2-1	TRBD2	TGCGCCAGCAGCCATCAAGGACTAGCGGGGTATAATGAGCAGTTCTTC	CASSHQGLAGYNEQFF
NA	TRBV2	TRBJ2-2	NA	TGTGCCAGCAGTGAAGCGCTTCAAGGGCCCGGGGAGCTGTTTTTT	CASSEALQGPGELFF
NA	TRBV5-1	TRBJ2-3	TRBD2	TGCGCCAGCAGCCGGACTAGCGGGGGTGTGACAGATACGCAGTATTTT	CASSRTSGGVTDTQYF
NA	TRBV20-1	TRBJ2-7	NA	TGCAGTGCTAGCGGATATCAGACTGGCTCCTACGAGCAGTACTTC	CSASGYQTGSYEQYF
NA	TRBV24-1	TRBJ2-7	TRBD2	TGTGCCACCAGTGAGGGTAGCGGGAGTGCCGAGCAGTACTTC	CATSEGSGSAEQYF
NA	TRBV11-2	TRBJ2-5	TRBD2	TGTGCCAGCAGCGATCACCCTTTAGCGGGAGGGGTGCAGACCCAGTACTTC	CASSDHPLAGGVQTQYF
few	TRBV12-3/TRBV12-4	TRBJ2-3	NA	TGTGCCAGCAGTTTTTTATCTTATAGTGACACAGATACGCAGTATTTT	CASSFLSYSDTDTQYF
many	TRBV14	TRBJ1-1	TRBD1	TGTGCCAGCAGCCAAGATCTAGGACAGGGGAGGGCTGAAGCTTTCTTT	CASSQDLGQGRAEAFF
NA	TRBV10-3	TRBJ2-1	NA	TGTGCCTCCCGACAGCGAGGGACCTACAATGAGCAGTTCTTC	CASRQRGTYNEQFF